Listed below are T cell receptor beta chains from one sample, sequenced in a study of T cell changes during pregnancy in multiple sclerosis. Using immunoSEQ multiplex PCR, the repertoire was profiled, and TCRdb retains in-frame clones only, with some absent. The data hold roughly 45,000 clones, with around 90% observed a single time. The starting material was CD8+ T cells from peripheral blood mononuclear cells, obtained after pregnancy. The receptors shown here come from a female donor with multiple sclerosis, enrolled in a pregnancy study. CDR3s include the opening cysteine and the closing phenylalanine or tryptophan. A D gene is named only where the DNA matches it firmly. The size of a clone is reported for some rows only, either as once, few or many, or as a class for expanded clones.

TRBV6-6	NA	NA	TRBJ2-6	TGTGCCAGCAGTTACGAGGAGGGCACCGGGGCCAACGTCCTGACTTTC	CASSYEEGTGANVLTF
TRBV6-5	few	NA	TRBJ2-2	TGTGCCAGCAGTTACAAGGCGGGGGGGGAGCTGTTTTTT	CASSYKAGGELFF
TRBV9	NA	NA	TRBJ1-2	TGTGCCAGCCAGTCCCTCTATGGCTACACCTTC	CASQSLYGYTF
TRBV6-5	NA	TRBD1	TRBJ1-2	TGTGCCAGCAGTTACTTACCGGACAGGGTCGGCTACACCTTC	CASSYLPDRVGYTF
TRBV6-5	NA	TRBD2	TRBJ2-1	TGTGCCAGCAATGTGATCGGGGGGGCCTTGAATGAGCAGTTCTTC	CASNVIGGALNEQFF
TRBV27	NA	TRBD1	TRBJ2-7	TGTGCCAGCAGTTCCACAATGGACAGGGCCTACGAGCAGTACTTC	CASSSTMDRAYEQYF
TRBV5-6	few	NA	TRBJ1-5	TGTGCCAGCAGCTTGGCCAACGGGATCGAGCATTTT	CASSLANGIEHF
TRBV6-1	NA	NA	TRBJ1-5	TGTGCCAGCAACGCCCAAACAGGGAATCAGCCCCAGCATTTT	CASNAQTGNQPQHF
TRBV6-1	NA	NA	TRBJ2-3	TGTGCCAGCAGGCGAGACAGGGACTTAACAGATACGCAGTATTTT	CASRRDRDLTDTQYF
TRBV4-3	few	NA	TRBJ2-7	TGCGCCAGCAGCCAAGATAGCAGCCTTTCCTACGAGCAGTACTTC	CASSQDSSLSYEQYF
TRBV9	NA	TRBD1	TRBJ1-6	TGTGCCAGCAGCGTAGGCCGACAGGGGTATAATTCACCCCTCCACTTT	CASSVGRQGYNSPLHF
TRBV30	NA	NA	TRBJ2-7	TGTGCCTGGAGTGTCTACTGGGCGTCCTACGAGCAGTACTTC	CAWSVYWASYEQYF
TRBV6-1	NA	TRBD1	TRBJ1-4	TGTGCCAGCAGTGGTTTACCGGGACAGGCGAATGAAAAACTGTTTTTT	CASSGLPGQANEKLFF
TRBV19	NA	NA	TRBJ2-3	TGTGCCAGTAGTAGCTACGGGAGTAGTACAGATACGCAGTATTTT	CASSSYGSSTDTQYF
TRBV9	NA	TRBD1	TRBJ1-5	TGTGCCAGCGCGAGAGGGGGACAGACAAATCAGCCCCAGCATTTT	CASARGGQTNQPQHF
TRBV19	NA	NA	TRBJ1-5	TGTGACGACAGATATAGCAATCAGCCCCAGCGTTTT	CDDRYSNQPQRF
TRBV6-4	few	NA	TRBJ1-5	TGTGCCAGCAGTGAGGGGCTTAGCAATCAGCCCCAGCATTTT	CASSEGLSNQPQHF
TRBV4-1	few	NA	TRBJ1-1	TGCGCCAGCAGCCAAGATCAGGGGACCACTGAAGCTTTCTTT	CASSQDQGTTEAFF
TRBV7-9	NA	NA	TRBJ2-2	TGTGCCAGCGTAACCACGGAGGGGACCGGGGAGCTGTTTTTT	CASVTTEGTGELFF
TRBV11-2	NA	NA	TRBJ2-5	TGTGCCAGCAGCTTCGGGGTAGCGCCGCGAGAGACCCAGTACTTC	CASSFGVAPRETQYF
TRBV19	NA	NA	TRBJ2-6	TGTGCCAGTAGTCGGGGATCGAGCTCTGGGGCCAACGTCCTGACTTTC	CASSRGSSSGANVLTF
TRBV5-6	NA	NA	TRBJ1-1	TGTGCCAGCAGCTCCAACCTCGTACAGGGATTGACAGCTTTCTTT	CASSSNLVQGLTAFF
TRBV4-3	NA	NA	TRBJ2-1	TGCGCCAGCAGCCAAGATGGTCCCGGGGGCTCCTACAATGAGCAGTTCTTC	CASSQDGPGGSYNEQFF
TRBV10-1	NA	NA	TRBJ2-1	TGCGCCAGCAGGAAACCGACTACAGGGAATGAGCAGTTCTTC	CASRKPTTGNEQFF
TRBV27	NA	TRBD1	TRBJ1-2	TGTGCCACGAAACAGGGGGCTTGGGGCTACACCTTC	CATKQGAWGYTF
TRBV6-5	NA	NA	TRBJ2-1	TGTGCCAGCAGTTACCGGGATCCCTCCTACAATGAGCAGTTCTTC	CASSYRDPSYNEQFF
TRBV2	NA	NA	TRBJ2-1	TGTGCCAGCAGAGACCGGACGGGGAGTTACAATGAGCAGTTCTTC	CASRDRTGSYNEQFF
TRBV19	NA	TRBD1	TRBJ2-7	TGTGCCTCAAGGGACAGGTCAACCTACGAGCAGTACTTC	CASRDRSTYEQYF
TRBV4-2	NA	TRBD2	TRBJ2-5	TGTGCCAGCAGCCATGAAGCGGGGGGCCAAGAGACCCAGTACTTC	CASSHEAGGQETQYF
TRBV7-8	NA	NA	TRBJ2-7	TGTGCCAGCAGCCCAGGGGTCTCCGAGCAGTACTTC	CASSPGVSEQYF
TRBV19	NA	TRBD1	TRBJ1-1	TGTGCCAGTAGTATAGGGACAGGGGCGGTCGCTTTCTTT	CASSIGTGAVAFF
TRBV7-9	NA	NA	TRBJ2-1	TGTGCCAGCAGCTCGCGGGACAGCCAGAACAATGAGCAGTTCTTC	CASSSRDSQNNEQFF
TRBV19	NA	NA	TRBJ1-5	TGTGCCAGTAGCCTGGGTACGGGTTATCAGCCCCAGCATTTT	CASSLGTGYQPQHF
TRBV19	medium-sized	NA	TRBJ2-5	TGTGCCAGTAGTATAACAGGGGGGGACTTTGAGACCCAGTACTTC	CASSITGGDFETQYF
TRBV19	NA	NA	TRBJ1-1	TGTGCCAGTAGCCCCACTGCGTACACTGAAGCTTTCTTT	CASSPTAYTEAFF
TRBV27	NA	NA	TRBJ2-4	TGTGCCAGCAGTTTAAGTAGGGGCGAAAACATTCAGTACTTC	CASSLSRGENIQYF
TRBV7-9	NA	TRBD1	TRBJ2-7	TGTGCCAGCAGCTTAGCGTTAGGAGACAGGGGATACGAGCAGTACTTC	CASSLALGDRGYEQYF
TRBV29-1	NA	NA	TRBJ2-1	TGCAGCGCCGCTGCGAGCTCCTACAATGAGCAGTTCTTC	CSAAASSYNEQFF
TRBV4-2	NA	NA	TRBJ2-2	TGTGCCAGCAGCCACCTTAAACCCTTTCGTAGCGCGACGGTTCTAGGCGGGGAGCTGTTTTTT	CASSHLKPFRSATVLGGELFF
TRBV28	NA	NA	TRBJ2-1	TGTGCCTCCCGGGATGAGGGATACAATGAGCAGTTCTTC	CASRDEGYNEQFF
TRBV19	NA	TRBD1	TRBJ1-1	TGTGCCAGTAGTATCACGACAGGGTTCCCCATGAACACTGAAGCTTTCTTT	CASSITTGFPMNTEAFF
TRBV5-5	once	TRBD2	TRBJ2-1	TGTGCCAGCCCCCCCGCCGGCGCTAGCGGAGCCCTCGGAAATGAGCAGTTCTTC	CASPPAGASGALGNEQFF
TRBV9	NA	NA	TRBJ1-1	TGTGCCAGCAGCGCCCATGACATGACTGAAGCTTTCTTT	CASSAHDMTEAFF
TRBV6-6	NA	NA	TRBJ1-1	TGTGCCAGCAGTTACCAGGGAGGCACTGAAGCTTTCTTT	CASSYQGGTEAFF
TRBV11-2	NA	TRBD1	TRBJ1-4	TGTGCCAGCAGCTCCACAGGGGAAGGGGAAAAACTGTTTTTT	CASSSTGEGEKLFF
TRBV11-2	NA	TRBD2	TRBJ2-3	TGTGCCAGCAGCCTCCAAGCGGGGGGGCTGAAAGATACGCAGTATTTT	CASSLQAGGLKDTQYF
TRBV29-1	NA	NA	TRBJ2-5	TGCAGCGTTGAGGGAGTGGGAATCGAGACCCAGTACTTC	CSVEGVGIETQYF
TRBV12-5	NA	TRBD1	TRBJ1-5	TGTGCTAGTGGAACAGGGGGCAGTCATCAGCCCCAGCATTTT	CASGTGGSHQPQHF